The entry below gives a single T cell receptor (beta chain) sequence along with its context. Antigen: not known. This may be a read error, as it is one base from a much larger clone. This specimen belongs to a study of regulatory T cells in long-lasting Graves disease. Regarding the study as a whole: Persistent patients had a count of shared public clonotypes (under 3,000) that exceeded that of new patients (around 1,000). TRBV28, TRBJ1-2 and TRBJ2-5 were segments that persistent disease favored.

Library construction for TCR beta used iRepertoire HTBI primers and Arm-PCR of CDR3 regions. Via MiXCR, TCRdb re-called the multiplex PCR reads, giving one row per CDR3 protein. Of some 600,000 distinct CDR3 sequences in the sample, around 16% were seen once. V shed 5 bases, J shed 9 bases, and the junction held 11 bases outside the gene matches. This CDR3 spans 15 amino acids. The germline V gene encodes CDR1 MNHEY and CDR2 SVGEGT. Time point: newly diagnosed GD, antithyroid drugs for less than 3 months. Extracted RNA from PBMCs served as the source of the TCR library. These records were also assigned to another study, of T cells in Graves' hyperthyroidism and ophthalmopathy. From that report: Exclusion followed for patients with uncontrolled infection, other autoimmune disease, pregnancy or lactation.

This TCR was recovered from a man in his late teens or twenties with Graves disease. The chain uses TRBV6-2 or TRBV6-3 and TRBJ2-1; TRBD2 agrees at 9 bases. Sequenced here: peripheral blood mononuclear cells (PBMCs), sampled at new diagnosis, from a patient treated with antithyroid drugs. CDR3 region: CASSAEPSGTGEQFF. The CDR3 DNA sequence: TGTGCCAGCAGTGCCGAGCCTAGCGGGACGGGTGAGCAGTTCTTC.